The 6 T cell receptor beta chains presented below share a single source sample, sequenced in a study of T cell responses to AZD1222 COVID-19 vaccine. Assay used: immunoSEQ multiplex PCR; TCRdb lists only in-frame clones, some missing. The sample consists of more than 110,000 clones, approximately 92% of them appearing once. The sample here was peripheral blood, taken on day 0 of AZD1222 vaccination. These receptors came from an adult in good health.

The chain is built from TRBV5-1 and TRBJ2-1; a weak D match, TRBD1 (5 bases). Trimming removed 0 bases from V and 9 bases from J, with 19 bases in between. Germline V gene sequence: CDR1 SGHRS, CDR2 YFSETQ. This CDR3 region has 16 residues. The CDR3 protein is CASSLGSSGAAIEQFF. The CDR3 DNA is TGCGCCAGCAGCTTGGGTTCGTCTGGGGCCGCAATTGAGCAGTTCTTC.

The chain employs TRBV20-1 and TRBJ1-1; D unclear. Germline CDR1 reads DFQATT; CDR2 reads SNEGSKA (reference sequence). The CDR3 is 10 amino acids. Trimming removed 4 bases from V and 8 bases from J, with 8 bases in between. The CDR3 sequence: CSAKGREAFF. CDR3 coding DNA: TGCAGTGCTAAAGGACGGGAAGCTTTCTTT.

The chain couples TRBV7-8 to TRBJ1-2, with 10 bases identical to TRBD1. In germline, CDR1 is SGHVS, CDR2 FQNEAQ. The CDR3 covers 15 residues. Germline trimming cut 4 bases from V and 8 bases from J; bases unmatched to any gene: 10. For the CDR3, the DNA is TGTGCCAGCAGCTCGCCGGGACAGGGGATAAACGGCTACACCTTC. Translating gives CASSSPGQGINGYTF.

The CDR3 DNA is TGTGCCAGCAGCCCTTCGATCGGGACGGTGTCTAACTATGGCTACACCTTC. Protein: CASSPSIGTVSNYGYTF. The rearrangement links TRBV6-2 or TRBV6-3 to TRBJ1-2, with TRBD1 as a possible D gene (5 bases). The ends were cut back, 6 bases at V and 0 bases at J, with 20 bases in the middle. CDR1 is MNHEY and CDR2 is SVGEGT in the germline V gene. The CDR3 is 17 amino acids.

V gene TRBV7-2 combines with J gene TRBJ2-3; TRBD1 matches at 8 bases. CDR3 length: 15 amino acids. V dropped 2 bases and J dropped 0; count of bases not matched to a gene: 1. Looked up from germline, CDR1 is SGHTA and CDR2 is FQGNSA. As DNA, the CDR3 is TGTGCCAGCAGCTTACAGGGGGCGAGCACAGATACGCAGTATTTT. Translating gives CASSLQGASTDTQYF.

The chain carries TRBV15 and TRBJ1-3; D not certain. The V end lost 0 bases, the J end lost 3 bases, and 6 bases lay between the germline ends. The CDR3 runs 14 residues. Germline assignment: CDR1 LNHNV and CDR2 YYDKDF (reference sequence). CDR3 in amino acids: CATSRDRSGNTIYF. The CDR3 bases are TGTGCCACCAGCAGAGATCGCAGTGGAAACACCATATATTTT.